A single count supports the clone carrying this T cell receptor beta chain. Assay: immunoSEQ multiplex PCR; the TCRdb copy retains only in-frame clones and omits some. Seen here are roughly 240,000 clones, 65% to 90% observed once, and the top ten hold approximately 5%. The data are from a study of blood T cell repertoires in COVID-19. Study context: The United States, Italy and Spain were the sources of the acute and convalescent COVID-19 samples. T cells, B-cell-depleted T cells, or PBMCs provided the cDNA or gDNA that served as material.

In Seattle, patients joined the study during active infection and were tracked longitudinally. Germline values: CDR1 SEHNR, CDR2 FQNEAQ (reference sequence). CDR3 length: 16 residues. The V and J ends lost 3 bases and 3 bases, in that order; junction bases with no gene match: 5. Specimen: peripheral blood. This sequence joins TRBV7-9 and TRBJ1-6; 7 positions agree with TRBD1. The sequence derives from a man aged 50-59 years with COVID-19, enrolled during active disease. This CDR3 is CASSLGRQGYNSPLHF. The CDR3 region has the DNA TGTGCCAGCAGCTTGGGAAGACAGGGCTATAATTCACCCCTCCACTTT.